These 13 T cell receptor beta chains originate from one sample sequenced in a study of T-cell reconstitution after alpha-beta-depleted transplantation in children. A TCRbeta library incorporating unique molecular identifiers was prepared. TCRdb called the PCR reads again in MiXCR, with one record for every CDR3 protein. Of over 550,000 distinct CDR3 sequences detected, roughly a tenth appear once; the ten largest clones hold less than 5%. The sample here was PBMCs from the stem cell graft donor, taken from the stem cell graft. These receptors originate from a human donor who donated a stem cell graft to a child with acute myeloid leukemia.

This clonotype was detected many times. This chain uses TRBV12-3 or TRBV12-4 with TRBJ2-7; 8 bases are a match to TRBD1. The CDR3 spans 15 residues. Unmatched junction bases numbered 7, after V lost 4 bases and J lost 2 bases. CDR3 region: CASSYRQGSAYEQYF. CDR3 bases: TGTGCCAGCAGTTACCGACAGGGGAGCGCCTACGAGCAGTACTTC.

This clonotype was observed many times. This chain joins TRBV28 and TRBJ2-2, with D perhaps TRBD1 (6 bases). CDR1 MDHEN and CDR2 SYDVKM come from the germline V gene. Trimming took 5 bases from V and 0 from J, leaving 10 bases between them. This CDR3 has 15 amino acids. DNA for the CDR3: TGTGCCAGCAGTGGGGGACAAACGAACACCGGGGAGCTGTTTTTT. This translates into CASSGGQTNTGELFF.

The chain recombines TRBV10-3 with TRBJ2-7; 8 bases match TRBD2. The CDR3 totals 15 residues. From germline, CDR1 is ENHRY and CDR2 SYGVKD. Unmatched junction bases numbered 5, after V lost 3 bases and J lost 1 base. This chain's CDR3 is CAISDRTSSSYEQYF. CDR3 nucleotides: TGTGCCATCAGTGATAGGACTAGCAGTTCCTACGAGCAGTACTTC.

The V and J genes are TRBV21-1 and TRBJ2-1; TRBD1, the table's D call, was not compared with the DNA. TRBV21-1 is a pseudogene segment. This CDR3 has 15 residues. The CDR3 sequence is CASSNPGTGGNEQFF. The CDR3 DNA reads TGTGCCAGCAGCAACCCCGGGACAGGGGGAAATGAGCAGTTCTTC.

The V and J genes are TRBV29-1 and TRBJ2-3; the match to TRBD2 covers 14 bases. The CDR3 spans 16 residues. Germline CDR1 and CDR2: SQVTM and ANQGSEA. The V segment lost 3 bases and the J segment 3 bases; nucleotides outside the gene matches: 5. CDR3 sequence (DNA): TGCAGCGTTGAGACTAGCGGGAGGGCCACGACAGATACGCAGTATTTT. This gives the protein CSVETSGRATTDTQYF.

This clonotype was seen many times. The gene calls are TRBV12-3 or TRBV12-4 and TRBJ2-2; TRBD2 matches at 7 bases. V shed 3 bases, J shed 1 base, and the junction held 2 bases outside the gene matches. This CDR3 is built from 15 residues. The CDR3 DNA is TGTGCCAGCAGTTTTGGCGGGAGGAACACCGGGGAGCTGTTTTTT. This encodes CASSFGGRNTGELFF.

V gene TRBV7-2 combines with J gene TRBJ2-1; the D gene is possibly TRBD2 (6 bases). Germline V CDR1 and CDR2: SGHTA, FQGNSA. V dropped 6 bases and J dropped 0 bases, with 12 bases sitting between them. The CDR3 contains 15 residues. CDR3 nucleotides: TGTGCCAGCAGGCTAGCGTTCAGCTCCTACAATGAGCAGTTCTTC. Residues: CASRLAFSSYNEQFF.

This clonotype was counted at least ten times. The genes are TRBV20-1 and TRBJ1-4, with D uncertain. This CDR3 comprises 15 residues. V lost 4 bases and J lost 3, with 15 bases in between. Germline V gene lookup returns CDR1 DFQATT and CDR2 SNEGSKA (reference sequence). The CDR3 region has the DNA TGCAGTGCTAAACTACAAGGATCAGCTAATGAAAAACTGTTTTTT. This gives the protein CSAKLQGSANEKLFF.

This clonotype showed up just a few times. CDR3 region: CASSQRASTDEQFF. The CDR3 coding sequence is TGTGCCAGCAGTCAAAGGGCTAGCACCGATGAGCAGTTCTTC. V is TRBV6-2 or TRBV6-3 and J is TRBJ2-1; D perhaps matches TRBD2 (5 bases). Looked up from germline, CDR1 is MNHEY and CDR2 is SVGEGT. The CDR3 consists of 14 residues. Between the trimmed V and J ends, which lost 5 bases and 8 bases, there was a span of 16 bases.

The V call is TRBV4-2, the J call TRBJ2-7; D is uncertain. The CDR3 totals 12 residues. V lost 0 bases, J lost 9 bases, and 9 bases lay in between. In germline, CDR1 is LGHNA, CDR2 YNFKEQ. The CDR3 protein is CASSQDWAGQYF. In DNA, the CDR3 is TGTGCCAGCAGCCAAGATTGGGCTGGGCAGTACTTC.

The chain recombines TRBV3-1 with TRBJ2-7, with a tentative D call TRBD2 (6 bases). The CDR3 totals 15 residues. V lost 4 bases and J 6 bases, leaving 19 bases between the germline ends. CDR1 LGHDT and CDR2 YNNKEL come from the germline V gene (reference sequence). CDR3 in DNA: TGTGCCAGCAGCCCGATACTAGTTTCAGCGGGCGAGCAGTACTTC. This encodes CASSPILVSAGEQYF.

This clonotype was seen ten or more times. V usage is TRBV6-5 and J usage is TRBJ2-3; D perhaps matches TRBD1 (6 bases). V was pared by 1 base and J by 2 bases, with 10 bases between. This CDR3 contains 15 residues. Germline values: CDR1 MNHEY, CDR2 SVGAGI. For the CDR3, the DNA is TGTGCCAGCAGTTACTATGGGGGCGACACAGATACGCAGTATTTT. This encodes CASSYYGGDTDTQYF.

This clonotype was picked up a small number of times. The chain is built from TRBV21-1 and TRBJ2-2; the table's D call TRBD1 went unverified against the DNA. TRBV21-1 is labeled a pseudogene. The CDR3 sequence is 17 residues long. CDR3 sequence: CASSQRDQGANNGELFF. The CDR3 DNA follows: TGTGCCAGCAGCCAAAGGGATCAGGGGGCCAACAACGGGGAGCTGTTTTTT.